These 30 T cell receptor beta chains were all obtained from the same sample, sequenced in a study of blood T cell repertoires in COVID-19. Assay used: immunoSEQ multiplex PCR; TCRdb lists only in-frame clones, some missing. The top ten clones hold approximately 18% of a sample with around 150,000 clones, around 80% of them seen once. Sequencing was performed on peripheral blood. The receptors originated from a woman older than 75 with acute or convalescent COVID-19.

The chain joins TRBV24-1 to TRBJ2-2, with D possibly being TRBD1 (5 bases). In germline, CDR1 is KGHDR, CDR2 SFDVKD. This CDR3 has 15 amino acids. Trimming took 3 bases from V and 3 from J, leaving 10 bases between them. In nucleotides, the CDR3 is TGTGCCACCAGTGATGTATCAGGGTACACCGGGGAGCTGTTTTTT. Translating gives CATSDVSGYTGELFF.

V and J are TRBV9 and TRBJ2-5; the match to TRBD1 covers 7 bases. Trimming cost V 0 bases and J 3 bases; bases outside gene matches: 2. Germline V gene data show CDR1 as SGDLS and CDR2 as YYNGEE. The CDR3 has 14 amino acids. The CDR3 DNA reads as TGTGCCAGCAGCGTAGATCAGGGGGAAGAGACCCAGTACTTC. Translating it yields CASSVDQGEETQYF.

The V gene is TRBV6-5, the J gene TRBJ2-5; 12 bases agree with TRBD2. CDR1 MNHEY and CDR2 SVGAGI come from the germline V gene. V lost 6 bases and J lost 7; bases outside the gene matches: 6. This CDR3 contains 14 residues. CDR3 residues: CASRGTSGYRTQYF. The CDR3 nucleotides are TGTGCCAGCAGAGGGACTAGCGGGTATCGGACCCAGTACTTC.

This chain joins TRBV5-1 and TRBJ1-1; 9 positions agree with TRBD1. The germline V gene encodes CDR1 SGHRS and CDR2 YFSETQ. V lost 4 bases, J lost 1 base, and 2 bases stayed unmatched. This CDR3 spans 14 amino acids. The CDR3 sequence is CASSLQGANTEAFF. As DNA, the CDR3 is TGCGCCAGCAGCCTACAGGGGGCGAACACTGAAGCTTTCTTT. Based on the CDR3 plus reference TRBV5-1 and TRBJ1-1, the full variable domain is KAGVTQTPRYLIKTRGQQVTLSCSPISGHRSVSWYQQTPGQGLQFLFEYFSETQRNKGNFPGRFSGRQFSNSRSEMNVSTLELGDSALYLCASSLQGANTEAFFGQGTRLTVV.

This chain links TRBV14 with TRBJ1-1; TRBD1 might be the D (5 bases). The CDR3 has 15 residues. Germline-derived CDR1 and CDR2 are SGHDN and FVKESK. Deletions cut 5 bases from V and 5 bases from J, with 18 bases between. The DNA of the CDR3 is TGTGCCAGCAGCTCTTCCATGGGGCGAGGAACTGAAGCTTTCTTT. It yields the protein CASSSSMGRGTEAFF.

The V gene is TRBV7-8, the J gene TRBJ2-5; possible D gene TRBD2, 5 bases. Trimming shortened V by 1 base and J by 5 bases, and 17 bases separated the two germline ends. Per the germline V gene, CDR1 is SGHVS and CDR2 is FQNEAQ. This CDR3 is built from 16 residues. This CDR3 reads CASSLVMARGSETQYF. The CDR3 region has the DNA TGTGCCAGCAGCTTAGTTATGGCTAGAGGGTCGGAGACCCAGTACTTC. The full variable domain, its missing parts supplied by reference TRBV7-8 and TRBJ2-5, is GAGVSQSPRYKVAKRGQDVALRCDPISGHVSLFWYQQALGQGPEFLTYFQNEAQLDKSGLPSDRFFAERPEGSVSTLKIQRTQQEDSAVYLCASSLVMARGSETQYFGPGTRLLVL.

The V gene is TRBV5-1, the J gene TRBJ2-5; D uncertain. The CDR3 covers 13 residues. V was pared by 0 bases and J by 2 bases, with 5 bases between. Germline V CDR1 and CDR2: SGHRS, YFSETQ. CDR3 in amino acids: CASSLDTQETQYF. CDR3 bases: TGCGCCAGCAGCTTGGACACGCAAGAGACCCAGTACTTC.

This clone was recorded only once. The J gene is TRBJ1-1, the V gene TRBV3-1 (or the pseudogene TRBV3-2); D is perhaps TRBD1 (5 bases). Germline V CDR1 and CDR2: LGHDT, YNNKEL (reference sequence). The CDR3 is 13 residues long. Trimming shortened V by 6 bases and J by 1 base, and 9 bases separated the two germline ends. The CDR3 protein is CASRTTGNTEAFF. The CDR3 nucleotides read TGTGCCAGCAGAACAACAGGGAACACTGAAGCTTTCTTT.

This clone was seen a handful of times. V gene TRBV5-1 combines with J gene TRBJ2-1; maybe TRBD2 (5 bases). CDR1 and CDR2 (germline): SGHRS, YFSETQ. There are 13 residues in the CDR3. With 4 bases removed from V and 6 bases from J, the gap between germline ends came to 11 bases. The CDR3 sequence is CASSPNGLNEQFF. Written as DNA, the CDR3 is TGCGCCAGCAGCCCGAACGGACTCAATGAGCAGTTCTTC.

This chain connects TRBV6-5 to TRBJ1-2, with 10 bases aligning to TRBD1. This CDR3 region has 14 residues. V lost 6 bases to trimming and J lost 5 bases; unmatched junction nucleotides: 6. Germline V gene sequence: CDR1 MNHEY, CDR2 SVGAGI. This CDR3 is CASRGTGADYGYTF. The CDR3 DNA sequence: TGTGCCAGCAGGGGGACAGGGGCAGATTATGGCTACACCTTC.

The chain carries TRBV4-2 and TRBJ2-7; the D gene is possibly TRBD1 (5 bases). The CDR3 is 15 residues long. CDR1 and CDR2 (germline): LGHNA, YNFKEQ. Trimming cost V 2 bases and J 0 bases, with 11 bases left between them. In DNA, the CDR3 is TGTGCCAGCAGCCAACCCCAGGGTAGCTCCTACGAGCAGTACTTC. Translated, it gives CASSQPQGSSYEQYF.

This sequence joins TRBV10-2 and TRBJ1-3, with D uncertain. Between the trimmed V and J ends, which lost 5 bases and 2 bases, there was a span of 10 bases. Germline CDR1 WSHSY, CDR2 SAAADI. The CDR3 sequence is 14 residues long. The CDR3 sequence is CASSTAGAGNTIYF. The DNA for the CDR3 is TGCGCCAGCAGTACAGCCGGGGCTGGAAACACCATATATTTT.

This chain connects TRBV27 to TRBJ2-3; no clear D gene. CDR3 size: 12 residues. Germline V gene lookup returns CDR1 MNHEY and CDR2 SMNVEV (reference sequence). V shed 4 bases and J shed 10 bases, with 12 bases lying between them. CDR3 region: CASSSDSRAQYF. In nucleotides, the CDR3 is TGTGCCAGCAGTTCCGACTCCCGCGCGCAGTATTTT.

This clone was seen a handful of times. The chain joins TRBV6-5 to TRBJ2-1; 9 bases are a match to TRBD2. The CDR3 sequence is 15 residues long. V lost 4 bases to trimming and J lost 7 bases; unmatched junction nucleotides: 8. Per germline, CDR1 MNHEY and CDR2 SVGAGI. CDR3 coding DNA: TGTGCCAGCAGTTCAATTGCGGGGGGGGTGAATGAGCAGTTCTTC. It codes for CASSSIAGGVNEQFF.

The rearrangement uses TRBV5-6 and TRBJ2-2, with D unresolved. V lost 0 bases and J lost 2, with 5 bases in between. Germline V gene lookup returns CDR1 SGHDT and CDR2 YYEEEE. The CDR3 is made up of 14 amino acids. CDR3 sequence (DNA): TGTGCCAGCAGCTTGGTTGGCAACACCGGGGAGCTGTTTTTT. Translated, it gives CASSLVGNTGELFF. The whole variable domain, filled in from reference TRBV5-6 and TRBJ2-2, reads DAGVTQSPTHLIKTRGQQVTLRCSPKSGHDTVSWYQQALGQGPQFIFQYYEEEERQRGNFPDRFSGHQFPNYSSELNVNALLLGDSALYLCASSLVGNTGELFFGEGSRLTVL.

V and J are TRBV5-5 and TRBJ1-1, with D possibly matching TRBD1 (5 bases). The CDR3 totals 13 residues. The germline gives CDR1 SGHKS, CDR2 YYEKEE (reference sequence). V was clipped by 4 bases and J by 1 base, with 8 bases between them. CDR3 loop: CASSTQGNTEAFF. In nucleotides, the CDR3 is TGTGCCAGCAGCACTCAGGGGAACACTGAAGCTTTCTTT.

The V call is TRBV5-1, the J call TRBJ2-5; 8 bases are shared with TRBD1. The germline V gene encodes CDR1 SGHRS and CDR2 YFSETQ. The CDR3 spans 13 residues. J gave up 3 bases and V 4 bases, and 2 bases lay outside the gene matches. Here the CDR3 reads CASSPQGEETQYF. The CDR3 DNA sequence: TGCGCCAGCAGCCCACAGGGGGAAGAGACCCAGTACTTC.

V gene TRBV7-2 combines with J gene TRBJ2-7, with D maybe TRBD2 (6 bases). This CDR3 contains 15 residues. V lost 5 bases, J lost 4 bases, and 18 bases lay in between. CDR1 is SGHTA and CDR2 is FQGNSA in the germline V gene. The CDR3 is CASSSISAGPYEQYF. The CDR3 nucleotides read TGTGCCAGCAGCAGTATTTCGGCGGGACCTTACGAGCAGTACTTC.

The chain has TRBV30 and TRBJ2-7, with D possibly TRBD1 on 6 matching bases. The CDR3 totals 12 residues. V was cut by 5 bases and J by 4 bases, with 12 bases left in between. CDR1 and CDR2 from the germline V gene are GTSNPN and SVGIG (reference sequence). The CDR3 DNA follows: TGTGCCTGGGCGTCCACAGGGTACGAGCAGTACTTC. Amino acid sequence: CAWASTGYEQYF.

As DNA, the CDR3 is TGTGCCAGCAGTTTATCGGGGACAGGGAACACCGGGGAGCTGTTTTTT. It yields the protein CASSLSGTGNTGELFF. The chain uses TRBV28 and TRBJ2-2, with 8 bases that match TRBD1. The germline gives CDR1 MDHEN, CDR2 SYDVKM. V shed 1 base, J shed 1 base, and the junction held 2 bases outside the gene matches. The CDR3 length is 16 residues.

The chain links TRBV6-5 to TRBJ2-5; D possibly corresponds to TRBD2 (6 bases). This CDR3 comprises 12 residues. Trimming pared 6 bases from V and 7 bases from J, leaving 12 bases between. CDR1 is MNHEY, CDR2 SVGAGI, per germline. The CDR3: CASSPRGGTQYF. In DNA form, the CDR3 reads TGTGCCAGCAGCCCGAGGGGAGGGACCCAGTACTTC.

The chain employs TRBV7-9 and TRBJ2-1; possibly TRBD1 for D (5 bases). V was trimmed by 2 bases and J by 0 bases, leaving 11 bases between them. CDR3 size: 16 residues. In germline, CDR1 is SEHNR, CDR2 FQNEAQ (reference sequence). The CDR3 region is CASSLYRQSSYNEQFF. The CDR3 DNA sequence: TGTGCCAGCAGCTTATATCGACAGAGCTCCTACAATGAGCAGTTCTTC.

In its sample, this clone was seen a few times. This chain links TRBV10-2 with TRBJ2-1; 7 bases align to TRBD1. The CDR3 covers 15 residues. CDR1 is WSHSY, CDR2 SAAADI, per germline. The trim removed 6 bases at V and 0 bases at J, leaving 5 bases unmatched. The chain's CDR3 is CASSRDSSSYNEQFF. Written as DNA, the CDR3 is TGCGCCAGCAGCCGGGACAGCAGCTCCTACAATGAGCAGTTCTTC.

This clone showed up just a few times. The rearrangement links TRBV5-1 to TRBJ1-2; 9 bases fit TRBD1. Germline assignment: CDR1 SGHRS and CDR2 YFSETQ. The V and J ends lost 3 bases and 7 bases, in that order; junction bases with no gene match: 10. The CDR3 sequence is 15 residues long. CDR3 coding DNA: TGCGCCAGCAGCTCGACCGGGACAGGGTTGGGTGGCTACACCTTC. Its translation: CASSSTGTGLGGYTF.

The chain joins TRBV18 to TRBJ2-1; 8 bases agree with TRBD1. The CDR3 is made up of 14 amino acids. J was trimmed by 6 bases and V by 6 bases; bases with no gene match: 7. In germline, CDR1 is KGHSH, CDR2 LQKENI. The CDR3 sequence is CASSPDRGLNEQFF. In DNA form, the CDR3 reads TGTGCCAGCTCGCCCGACAGGGGACTCAATGAGCAGTTCTTC.

The genes are TRBV27 and TRBJ2-2; TRBD2 might be the D (5 bases). The germline gives CDR1 MNHEY, CDR2 SMNVEV (reference sequence). The CDR3 consists of 17 residues. Trimming cost V 4 bases and J 4 bases, with 19 bases left between them. CDR3 DNA sequence: TGTGCCAGCAGTTCCTCCACCCTCCAAGGACTCACCGGGGAGCTGTTTTTT. It translates to CASSSSTLQGLTGELFF.

This clone was counted between two and nine times. V and J are TRBV5-6 and TRBJ2-7; a weak D match, TRBD1 (6 bases). Germline CDR1 is SGHDT and CDR2 is YYEEEE. The V gene lost 5 bases and the J gene lost 0 bases, with 12 bases spanning the gap. The CDR3 loop spans 14 amino acids. The CDR3 nucleotides are TGTGCCAGCAGGAAGACAGGAAGCTCCTACGAGCAGTACTTC. Its protein product is CASRKTGSSYEQYF.

The chain recombines TRBV4-2 with TRBJ2-5; TRBD2 might be the D (7 bases). Germline V lookup: CDR1 LGHNA, CDR2 YNFKEQ. The length of the CDR3 is 18 residues. Trimming shortened V by 1 base and J by 2 bases, and 20 bases separated the two germline ends. The CDR3 is CASSQAWLGGGTQETQYF. The CDR3 nucleotides read TGTGCCAGCAGCCAAGCCTGGTTAGGGGGGGGCACACAAGAGACCCAGTACTTC.

CDR3 DNA: TGTGCCAGTAGTATAGATGGCGGGTTTAGCACCGGGGAGCTGTTTTTT. The encoded protein is CASSIDGGFSTGELFF. The chain employs TRBV19 and TRBJ2-2; a weak D match, TRBD2 (5 bases). The CDR3 runs 16 residues. Germline CDR1 reads LNHDA; CDR2 reads SQIVND (reference sequence). V lost 0 bases, J lost 4 bases, and 12 bases lay in between.

This clone was detected once. The V and J genes are TRBV6-5 and TRBJ2-7, with 10 bases that match TRBD1. The V and J ends lost 8 bases and 4 bases, in that order; junction bases with no gene match: 11. This CDR3 is built from 15 residues. Per germline, CDR1 MNHEY and CDR2 SVGAGI. The CDR3 nucleotides read TGTGCCAGCCAAAGGGGACAGGGGTTTCAATACGAGCAGTACTTC. Protein sequence: CASQRGQGFQYEQYF.